The present T cell receptor (beta chain) was sequenced within a study of blood T cell repertoires in COVID-19. Trimming took 8 bases from V and 4 from J, leaving 12 bases between them. This CDR3 comprises 13 residues. Germline assignment: CDR1 SGHDN and CDR2 FVKESK. In the authors' methods: Estimates of nucleated cell counts were drawn from the amplification of reference gene primers. Profiled with immunoSEQ multiplex PCR; TCRdb holds only in-frame clones, not every one. The V and J calls and the clone size are those of that table, but D and trimming were determined from the DNA. This table has tens of thousands of clones, approximately 86% appearing once.

J is TRBJ1-3 and V is TRBV14; D might be TRBD1 (6 bases). The clonotype was recovered from a woman aged 80 or over in a cohort sampled during active or convalescent COVID-19. Sequences were obtained from peripheral blood. The CDR3 loop reads CASRQVDGNTIYF. Here the CDR3 DNA reads TGTGCCAGCCGACAGGTGGACGGAAACACCATATATTTT.